These 31 T cell receptor beta chains share one sample of origin, sequenced in a study of OX40 agonist ivuxolimab in advanced cancers. The protocol was immunoSEQ multiplex PCR, while the TCRdb copy is restricted to in-frame clones and leaves out a portion. The sample holds tens of thousands of clones, around 84% seen once. The sample in question was CD4+ or CD8+ T cells sorted from blood, obtained in a trial of the OX40 agonist ivuxolimab. The receptors originated from an adult with an advanced solid tumor such as melanoma, head and neck, liver or kidney cancer.

CDR3 residues: CASSSTGGDETQYF. DNA for the CDR3: TGTGCCAGCAGCTCAACAGGGGGCGACGAGACCCAGTACTTC. The chain recombines TRBV5-4 with TRBJ2-5, with 9 bases identical to TRBD1. Trimming took 3 bases from V and 5 from J; bases not matched to a gene: 5. The CDR3 has 14 residues. From germline, CDR1 is SGHNT and CDR2 YYREEE (reference sequence).

The J gene is TRBJ1-5, the V gene TRBV7-2; D is ambiguous. Trimming removed 3 bases at V and 0 bases at J, with 0 bases between. The CDR3 spans 12 residues. Germline assignment: CDR1 SGHTA and CDR2 FQGNSA. CDR3 DNA sequence: TGTGCCAGCAGCTTTAGCAATCAGCCCCAGCATTTT. Protein product: CASSFSNQPQHF.

The V gene is TRBV7-2, the J gene TRBJ2-3; D gene unclear. Germline CDR1 reads SGHTA; CDR2 reads FQGNSA. The CDR3 has 15 amino acids. Trimming stripped 2 bases from V and 0 bases from J, with 9 bases between. Written as DNA, the CDR3 is TGTGCCAGCAGCTTAACAGTCCCAAGCACAGATACGCAGTATTTT. Translating it yields CASSLTVPSTDTQYF.

The chain joins TRBV2 to TRBJ2-5, with 12 bases aligning to TRBD2. CDR3 length: 15 amino acids. Germline values: CDR1 SNHLY, CDR2 FYNNEI. The trim removed 6 bases at V and 0 bases at J, leaving 2 bases unmatched. For the CDR3, the DNA is TGTGCCAGCAGGGGGACTAGCGGGTACCAAGAGACCCAGTACTTC. This translates into CASRGTSGYQETQYF.

This chain joins TRBV28 and TRBJ2-3, with D perhaps TRBD1 (5 bases). The CDR3 loop spans 15 amino acids. Germline V gene lookup returns CDR1 MDHEN and CDR2 SYDVKM. V was pared by 4 bases and J by 6 bases, with 17 bases between. The CDR3 DNA follows: TGTGCCAGCAGTTCCAGGGTGTTTCTGGAGGATACGCAGTATTTT. Protein product: CASSSRVFLEDTQYF.

The rearrangement uses TRBV10-2 and TRBJ2-3; 8 bases align to TRBD2. The junction had 15 bases not matched to a gene; V was cut back by 3 bases and J by 7 bases. There are 17 residues in the CDR3. CDR1 and CDR2 (germline): WSHSY, SAAADI. The CDR3 DNA is TGCGCCAGCAGTGACTTTACTAGCGGTGACGAACGAAATACGCAGTATTTT. This codes for CASSDFTSGDERNTQYF.

The gene calls are TRBV19 and TRBJ2-1; 10 bases are shared with TRBD1. This CDR3 has 14 amino acids. The junction had 6 bases not matched to a gene; V was cut back by 9 bases and J by 4 bases. CDR1 and CDR2 from the germline V gene are LNHDA and SQIVND (reference sequence). Here the CDR3 DNA reads TGTGCCAGCAGGGACAGGGGAGAATACAATGAGCAGTTCTTC. This codes for CASRDRGEYNEQFF.

The rearrangement joins TRBV10-2 to TRBJ2-1, with 11 bases matching TRBD2. Germline CDR1 and CDR2: WSHSY and SAAADI. The V gene end was trimmed by 6 bases and the J gene end by 5 bases; junction bases not matched to a gene: 6. The CDR3 is 15 amino acids. The CDR3, as DNA: TGCGCCAGCAGGGGAAGACTAGCGGGAAACAATGAGCAGTTCTTC. It is translated as CASRGRLAGNNEQFF.

The chain uses TRBV19 and TRBJ2-1, with D uncertain. Germline V gene sequence: CDR1 LNHDA, CDR2 SQIVND (reference sequence). V lost 5 bases, J lost 4 bases, and 6 bases lay in between. The CDR3 is made up of 12 amino acids. The CDR3 DNA sequence: TGTGCCAGTAGTGCACAGTACAATGAGCAGTTCTTC. This sequence encodes CASSAQYNEQFF.

The rearrangement joins TRBV28 to TRBJ1-4, with D perhaps matching TRBD1 (5 bases). CDR1 and CDR2 (germline): MDHEN, SYDVKM. V lost 6 bases to trimming and J lost 7 bases, with 9 bases between them. This CDR3 spans 12 amino acids. The CDR3 region is CASRGGVEKLFF. In nucleotides, the CDR3 is TGTGCCAGCAGGGGAGGGGTTGAAAAACTGTTTTTT. Drawing the rest from reference TRBV28 and TRBJ1-4, the complete variable domain is DVKVTQSSRYLVKRTGEKVFLECVQDMDHENMFWYRQDPGLGLRLIYFSYDVKMKEKGDIPEGYSVSREKKERFSLILESASTNQTSMYLCASRGGVEKLFFGSGTQLSVL.

The gene calls are TRBV10-1 and TRBJ2-7; TRBD2 matches 11 bases. Per germline, CDR1 WNHNN and CDR2 SYGVQD (reference sequence). The CDR3 has 16 amino acids. Germline trimming cut 0 bases from V and 0 bases from J; bases unmatched to any gene: 1. CDR3 nucleotides: TGCGCCAGCAGTGAGTCTAGCGGGGGGGTCTCCTACGAGCAGTACTTC. It translates to CASSESSGGVSYEQYF.

This clone was seen just once. The rearrangement links TRBV7-2 to TRBJ1-1; possible D gene TRBD1, 6 bases. Germline CDR1 and CDR2: SGHTA and FQGNSA. Between the trimmed V and J ends, which lost 3 bases and 8 bases, there was a span of 13 bases. The CDR3 runs 13 residues. The CDR3 here is CASSFGGPQEAFF. In DNA, the CDR3 is TGTGCCAGCAGCTTTGGGGGGCCGCAAGAAGCTTTCTTT. The complete variable domain, with remaining parts taken from reference TRBV7-2 and TRBJ1-1, reads GAGVSQSPSNKVTEKGKDVELRCDPISGHTALYWYRQSLGQGLEFLIYFQGNSAPDKSGLPSDRFSAERTGGSVSTLTIQRTQQEDSAVYLCASSFGGPQEAFFGQGTRLTVV.

The chain joins TRBV7-9 to TRBJ1-1; no definite D call. The germline V and J ends were trimmed by 5 bases and 3 bases, with 7 bases remaining between them. Germline-derived CDR1 and CDR2 are SEHNR and FQNEAQ (reference sequence). CDR3 length: 12 amino acids. The CDR3 bases are TGTGCCAGCAGCCCGTACGACACTGAAGCTTTCTTT. Translation: CASSPYDTEAFF.

The chain joins TRBV19 to TRBJ1-1, with a possible D match to TRBD1 (6 bases). The CDR3 sequence is 14 residues long. In germline, CDR1 is LNHDA, CDR2 SQIVND (reference sequence). V lost 2 bases and J lost 4, with 11 bases in between. The chain's CDR3 is CASSITGGRTEAFF. The CDR3 DNA reads as TGTGCCAGTAGTATAACGGGGGGCCGCACTGAAGCTTTCTTT.

The rearrangement uses TRBV19 and TRBJ2-1; 10 bases fit TRBD2. V trimming: 4 bases; J trimming: 4 bases; junction bases outside the gene matches: 7. Germline CDR1 is LNHDA and CDR2 is SQIVND (reference sequence). There are 16 residues in the CDR3. CDR3 residues: CASSTSSGGKYNEQFF. In DNA form, the CDR3 reads TGTGCCAGTAGTACGTCTAGCGGGGGCAAATACAATGAGCAGTTCTTC.

V and J are TRBV11-2 and TRBJ1-1; D remains ambiguous. CDR1 is SGHAT, CDR2 FQNNGV, per germline. CDR3 size: 12 residues. Trimming took 4 bases from V and 3 from J, leaving 6 bases between them. The CDR3 reads CASSSTHTEAFF. In DNA, the CDR3 is TGTGCCAGCAGCTCCACGCACACTGAAGCTTTCTTT.

The chain recombines TRBV9 with TRBJ1-2; no reliable D call. This CDR3 comprises 13 residues. The germline V gene encodes CDR1 SGDLS and CDR2 YYNGEE. V was pared by 6 bases and J by 8 bases, with 17 bases between. For the CDR3, the DNA is TGTGCCAGCAACGGTCCAAAGGTTCCAGGCTACACCTTC. This gives the protein CASNGPKVPGYTF.

The rearrangement uses TRBV9 and TRBJ1-2; D might be TRBD1 (5 bases). Per germline, CDR1 SGDLS and CDR2 YYNGEE. The ends were cut back, 5 bases at V and 3 bases at J, with 14 bases in the middle. The CDR3 spans 14 residues. The CDR3 sequence: CASRGLSQDYGYTF. Written as DNA, the CDR3 is TGTGCCAGCAGGGGGCTTTCCCAGGACTATGGCTACACCTTC.

The rearrangement uses TRBV5-1 and TRBJ2-2; D is perhaps TRBD1 (6 bases). The V end was cut by 5 bases, the J end by 3 bases, with 14 bases between. CDR3 length equals 15 residues. The germline V gene has CDR1 SGHRS and CDR2 YFSETQ. Written as DNA, the CDR3 is TGCGCCAGCAGTCGACGCGAGGGGGACACCGGGGAGCTGTTTTTT. As protein: CASSRREGDTGELFF. The whole variable domain, remainder taken from reference TRBV5-1 and TRBJ2-2, is KAGVTQTPRYLIKTRGQQVTLSCSPISGHRSVSWYQQTPGQGLQFLFEYFSETQRNKGNFPGRFSGRQFSNSRSEMNVSTLELGDSALYLCASSRREGDTGELFFGEGSRLTVL.

This chain connects TRBV29-1 to TRBJ2-5; 7 bases are shared with TRBD1. The CDR3 is 15 amino acids. Germline assignment: CDR1 SQVTM and CDR2 ANQGSEA. Trimming took 4 bases from V and 2 from J; bases not matched to a gene: 10. CDR3 protein: CSVGPSGRGQETQYF. The CDR3 DNA reads as TGCAGCGTTGGCCCCTCCGGCAGGGGGCAAGAGACCCAGTACTTC. The whole variable domain, filled in from reference TRBV29-1 and TRBJ2-5, reads SAVISQKPSRDICQRGTSLTIQCQVDSQVTMMFWYRQQPGQSLTLIATANQGSEATYESGFVIDKFPISRPNLTFSTLTVSNMSPEDSSIYLCSVGPSGRGQETQYFGPGTRLLVL.

The J gene is TRBJ2-7, the V gene TRBV5-1, with a possible D match to TRBD1 (6 bases). Germline V gives CDR1 SGHRS, CDR2 YFSETQ. The length of the CDR3 is 15 residues. The V end lost 1 base, the J end lost 3 bases, and 14 bases lay between the germline ends. This CDR3 reads CASSLQQAGVYEQYF. DNA of the CDR3: TGCGCCAGCAGCTTGCAGCAGGCAGGGGTCTACGAGCAGTACTTC.

The J gene is TRBJ1-5, the V gene TRBV19; no clear D gene. This CDR3 comprises 16 residues. Looked up from germline, CDR1 is LNHDA and CDR2 is SQIVND (reference sequence). Trimming cost V 4 bases and J 2 bases, with 15 bases left between them. CDR3 sequence (DNA): TGTGCCAGTAGTAGGGGTGGATCTATGGGCAATCAGCCCCAGCATTTT. It specifies CASSRGGSMGNQPQHF.

The rearrangement links TRBV11-3 to TRBJ2-1; D remains unclear. CDR1 and CDR2 from the germline V gene are SGHNT and YENEEA. Deletions cut 5 bases from V and 1 base from J, with 12 bases between. This CDR3 comprises 15 residues. CDR3 amino acids: CASSVGRTSYNEQFF. CDR3 coding DNA: TGTGCCAGCAGCGTCGGACGCACGTCCTACAATGAGCAGTTCTTC.

CDR3 DNA: TGCGCCAGCAGCTGGGGCCCTAGCACAGATACGCAGTATTTT. Its translation: CASSWGPSTDTQYF. The genes are TRBV5-1 and TRBJ2-3; D might be TRBD1 (5 bases). V was shortened by 3 bases and J by 0 bases, with 8 bases between the two germline ends. Per the germline V gene, CDR1 is SGHRS and CDR2 is YFSETQ. The CDR3 covers 14 residues.

The rearrangement uses TRBV27 and TRBJ2-7; TRBD1 matches 9 bases. This CDR3 has 15 residues. Unmatched junction bases numbered 5, after V lost 5 bases and J lost 0 bases. Germline-derived CDR1 and CDR2 are MNHEY and SMNVEV (reference sequence). The CDR3 loop reads CASSPQGAHSYEQYF. DNA of the CDR3: TGTGCCAGCAGTCCACAGGGGGCCCACTCCTACGAGCAGTACTTC.

V is TRBV15 and J is TRBJ1-1; D gene unclear. Germline lookup yields CDR1 LNHNV and CDR2 YYDKDF (reference sequence). This CDR3 spans 15 amino acids. V was trimmed by 1 base and J by 0 bases, leaving 9 bases between them. The CDR3 nucleotides read TGTGCCACCAGCAGAGGGAAGAGTTTGAACACTGAAGCTTTCTTT. It specifies CATSRGKSLNTEAFF.

The V call is TRBV6-1, the J call TRBJ1-5; D is unclear. CDR3 length: 13 amino acids. Per the germline V gene, CDR1 is MNHNS and CDR2 is SASEGT. V was clipped by 5 bases and J by 6 bases, with 11 bases between them. CDR3 nucleotides: TGTGCCAGCAGTCGAGAGGGAGGTCAGCCCCAGCATTTT. Protein sequence: CASSREGGQPQHF.

This sequence joins TRBV28 and TRBJ1-1, with D tentatively TRBD1 (5 bases). This CDR3 is 16 amino acids long. V lost 5 bases and J 7 bases, leaving 23 bases between the germline ends. Germline lookup yields CDR1 MDHEN and CDR2 SYDVKM. Here the CDR3 reads CASSTIWQGRGNEAFF. Here the CDR3 DNA reads TGTGCCAGCAGTACCATCTGGCAGGGCAGAGGGAATGAAGCTTTCTTT.

V is TRBV10-3 and J is TRBJ2-1; D is tentatively TRBD1 or TRBD2 (5 bases each). The CDR3 consists of 13 residues. V was shortened by 2 bases and J by 10 bases, with 12 bases between the two germline ends. CDR1 ENHRY and CDR2 SYGVKD come from the germline V gene. For the CDR3, the DNA is TGTGCCATCAGTGAGCCCGGGAAGGGGGAGCAGTTCTTC. It is translated as CAISEPGKGEQFF.

This clone was seen a few times. J is TRBJ2-7 and V is TRBV6-6; tentatively, D is TRBD2 (6 bases). This CDR3 contains 14 residues. Per germline, CDR1 MNHNY and CDR2 SVGAGI (reference sequence). V was cut by 5 bases and J by 3 bases, with 14 bases left in between. CDR3 sequence (DNA): TGTGCCAGCAGTCAACCGGGACTGTACTACGAGCAGTACTTC. This encodes CASSQPGLYYEQYF.

This clone was observed a handful of times. V and J are TRBV30 and TRBJ2-3; possibly TRBD2 for D (5 bases). The V gene's germline CDR1 is GTSNPN and CDR2 SVGIG (reference sequence). This CDR3 spans 15 amino acids. Trimming removed 0 bases at V and 0 bases at J, with 10 bases between. This CDR3 is CAWSVFGGSTDTQYF. CDR3 coding DNA: TGTGCCTGGAGTGTATTTGGCGGGAGCACAGATACGCAGTATTTT.